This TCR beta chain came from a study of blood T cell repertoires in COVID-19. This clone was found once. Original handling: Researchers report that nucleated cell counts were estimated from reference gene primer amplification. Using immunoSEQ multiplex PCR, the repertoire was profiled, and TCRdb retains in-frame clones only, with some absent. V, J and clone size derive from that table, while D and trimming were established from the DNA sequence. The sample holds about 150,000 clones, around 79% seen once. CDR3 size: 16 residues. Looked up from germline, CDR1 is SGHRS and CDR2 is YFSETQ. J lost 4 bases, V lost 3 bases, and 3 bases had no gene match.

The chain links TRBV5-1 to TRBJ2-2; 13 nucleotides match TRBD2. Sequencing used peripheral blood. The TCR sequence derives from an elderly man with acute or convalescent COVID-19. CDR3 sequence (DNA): TGCGCCAGCAGCTGGGGACTAGCGGGGCCCACCGGGGAGCTGTTTTTT. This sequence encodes CASSWGLAGPTGELFF.